The 4 T cell receptor beta chains below all came from one sample that was sequenced in a study of CD8+CD57+ T cells in acquired aplastic anemia. Profiling that covered TCR beta VDJ and CDR3 relied on genomic DNA as its template. A single record per CDR3 protein comes from TCRdb applying MiXCR to the reads. The sample holds some 180,000 distinct CDR3 sequences, 40% to 55% seen once. The sample comprised sorted CD4+, CD8+, or CD8+CD57+ T cells (not recorded which) from PBMCs. These receptors were obtained from a human donor in good health.

The chain couples TRBV7-2 to TRBJ2-2; D is undetermined. Trimming removed 5 bases at V and 0 bases at J, with 7 bases between. The CDR3 is made up of 14 amino acids. Germline values: CDR1 SGHTA, CDR2 FQGNSA. CDR3 protein: CASSGKANTGELFF. DNA for the CDR3: TGTGCCAGCAGCGGAAAAGCGAACACCGGGGAGCTGTTTTTT.

The genes are TRBV15 and TRBJ2-7, with 9 nucleotides matching TRBD1. After removal of 1 base from V and 4 bases from J, the junction contained 5 bases not matched to a gene. Germline CDR1 LNHNV, CDR2 YYDKDF (reference sequence). The length of the CDR3 is 15 residues. The CDR3 nucleotides are TGTGCCACCAGCAGAGCGAAGGACAGGGGTTACGAGCAGTACTTC. The encoded protein is CATSRAKDRGYEQYF. Drawing the rest from reference TRBV15 and TRBJ2-7, the complete variable domain is DAMVIQNPRYQVTQFGKPVTLSCSQTLNHNVMYWYQQKSSQAPKLLFHYYDKDFNNEADTPDNFQSRRPNTSFCFLDIRSPGLGDTAMYLCATSRAKDRGYEQYFGPGTRLTVT.

This clonotype was found many times. DNA for the CDR3: TGTGCCACCCACGAGGGAAAGGGTTTGAGGCGGGAAATCTACGAGCAGTACTTC. It is translated as CATHEGKGLRREIYEQYF. V is TRBV24-1 and J is TRBJ2-7, with a possible D match to TRBD2 (6 bases). The CDR3 loop spans 18 amino acids. Between the trimmed V and J ends, which lost 9 bases and 3 bases, there was a span of 29 bases. The germline V gene has CDR1 KGHDR and CDR2 SFDVKD.

In its sample, this clonotype was seen many times. The V call is TRBV4-2, the J call TRBJ2-3; D unresolved. V shed 0 bases and J shed 2 bases, with 12 bases lying between them. This CDR3 contains 16 residues. The germline V gene has CDR1 LGHNA and CDR2 YNFKEQ. CDR3 DNA: TGTGCCAGCAGCCAAGACTGGCGTACGTCCACAGATACGCAGTATTTT. Translated: CASSQDWRTSTDTQYF.